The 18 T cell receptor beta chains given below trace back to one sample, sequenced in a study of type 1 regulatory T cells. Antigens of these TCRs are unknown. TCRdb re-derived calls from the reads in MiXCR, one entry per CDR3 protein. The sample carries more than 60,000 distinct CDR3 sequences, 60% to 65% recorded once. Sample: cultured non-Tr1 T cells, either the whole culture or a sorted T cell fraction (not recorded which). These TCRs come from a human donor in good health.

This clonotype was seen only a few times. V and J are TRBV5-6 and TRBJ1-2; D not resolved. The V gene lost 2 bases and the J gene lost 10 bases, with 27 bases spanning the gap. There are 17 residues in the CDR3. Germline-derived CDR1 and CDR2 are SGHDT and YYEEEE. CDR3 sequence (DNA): TGTGCCAGCAGCTTCAGGTCCTCAGGAGCCCGCAAGGATGACTACACCTTC. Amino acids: CASSFRSSGARKDDYTF.

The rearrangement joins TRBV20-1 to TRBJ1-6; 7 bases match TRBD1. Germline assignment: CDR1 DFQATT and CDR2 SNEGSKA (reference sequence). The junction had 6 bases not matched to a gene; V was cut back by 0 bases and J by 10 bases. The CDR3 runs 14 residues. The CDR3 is CSARENRGESPLHF. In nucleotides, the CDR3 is TGCAGTGCTAGAGAAAACAGGGGTGAGTCACCCCTCCACTTT.

This chain's CDR3 is CASSSRGGSYEQYF. The DNA of the CDR3 is TGTGCCAGCAGCTCACGGGGGGGGTCCTACGAGCAGTACTTC. V is TRBV7-2 and J is TRBJ2-7; 8 bases fit TRBD2. CDR1 is SGHTA and CDR2 is FQGNSA in the germline V gene. The trim removed 4 bases at V and 1 base at J, leaving 3 bases unmatched. The length of the CDR3 is 14 residues.

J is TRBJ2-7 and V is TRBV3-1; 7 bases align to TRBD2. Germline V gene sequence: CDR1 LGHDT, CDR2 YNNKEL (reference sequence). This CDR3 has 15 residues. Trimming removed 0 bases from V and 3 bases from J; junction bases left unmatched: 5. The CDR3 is CASSQDPSGFYEQYF. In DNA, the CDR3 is TGTGCCAGCAGCCAAGATCCTAGCGGCTTCTACGAGCAGTACTTC.

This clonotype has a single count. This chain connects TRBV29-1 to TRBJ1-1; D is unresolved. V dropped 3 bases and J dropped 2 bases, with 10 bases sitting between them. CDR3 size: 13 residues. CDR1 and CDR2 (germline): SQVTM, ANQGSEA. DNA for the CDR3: TGCAGCGTTGAGAGACCTTCAAACACTGAAGCTTTCTTT. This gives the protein CSVERPSNTEAFF.

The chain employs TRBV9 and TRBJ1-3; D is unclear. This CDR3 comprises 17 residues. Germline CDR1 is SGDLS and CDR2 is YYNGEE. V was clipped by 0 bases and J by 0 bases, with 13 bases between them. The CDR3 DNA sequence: TGTGCCAGCAGCGTAGCTATGGAGGGAAGCTCTGGAAACACCATATATTTT. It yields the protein CASSVAMEGSSGNTIYF.

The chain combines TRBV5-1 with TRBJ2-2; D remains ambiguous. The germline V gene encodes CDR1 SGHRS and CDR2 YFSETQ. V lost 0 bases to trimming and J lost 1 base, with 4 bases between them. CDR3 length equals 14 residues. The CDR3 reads CASSLDGNTGELFF. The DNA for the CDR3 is TGCGCCAGCAGCTTGGATGGGAACACCGGGGAGCTGTTTTTT.

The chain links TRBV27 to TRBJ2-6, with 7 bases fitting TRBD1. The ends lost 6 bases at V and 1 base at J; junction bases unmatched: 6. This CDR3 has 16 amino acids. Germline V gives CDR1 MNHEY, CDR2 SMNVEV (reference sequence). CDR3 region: CASRRRQGSGANVLTF. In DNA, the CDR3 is TGTGCCAGCAGAAGAAGACAGGGTTCTGGGGCCAACGTCCTGACTTTC.

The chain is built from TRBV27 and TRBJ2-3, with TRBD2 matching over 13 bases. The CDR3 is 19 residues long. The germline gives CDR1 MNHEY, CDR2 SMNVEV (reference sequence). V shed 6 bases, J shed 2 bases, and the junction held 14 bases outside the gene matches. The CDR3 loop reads CASSRTGTSGTRVTDTQYF. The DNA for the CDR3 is TGTGCCAGCAGCCGGACCGGGACTAGCGGGACCAGAGTCACAGATACGCAGTATTTT.

The CDR3 bases are TGCGCCAGCGGACACGGGGGAGGCACTGAAGCTTTCTTT. Protein product: CASGHGGGTEAFF. This rearrangement joins TRBV5-1 to TRBJ1-1, with D perhaps TRBD1 (5 bases). The CDR3 is 13 residues long. V was cut by 7 bases and J by 4 bases, with 14 bases left in between. The V gene's germline CDR1 is SGHRS and CDR2 YFSETQ.

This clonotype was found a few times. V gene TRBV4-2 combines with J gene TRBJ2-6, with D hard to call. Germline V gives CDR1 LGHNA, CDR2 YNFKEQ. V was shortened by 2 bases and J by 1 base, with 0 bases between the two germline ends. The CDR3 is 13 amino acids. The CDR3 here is CASSQSGANVLTF. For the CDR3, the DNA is TGTGCCAGCAGCCAATCTGGGGCCAACGTCCTGACTTTC.

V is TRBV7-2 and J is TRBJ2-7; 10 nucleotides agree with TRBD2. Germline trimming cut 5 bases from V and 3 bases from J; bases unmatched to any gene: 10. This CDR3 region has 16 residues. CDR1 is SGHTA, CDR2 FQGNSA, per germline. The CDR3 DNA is TGTGCCAGCAGCCCAGGGGGTAGCGGGGGGTTCTACGAGCAGTACTTC. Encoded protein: CASSPGGSGGFYEQYF.

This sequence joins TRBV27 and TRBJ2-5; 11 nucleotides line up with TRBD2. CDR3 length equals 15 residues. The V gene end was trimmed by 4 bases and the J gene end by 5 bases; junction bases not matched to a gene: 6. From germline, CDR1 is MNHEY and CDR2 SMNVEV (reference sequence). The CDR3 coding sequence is TGTGCCAGCAGTTCCTCACTAGCGGGAGTTGAGACCCAGTACTTC. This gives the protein CASSSSLAGVETQYF.

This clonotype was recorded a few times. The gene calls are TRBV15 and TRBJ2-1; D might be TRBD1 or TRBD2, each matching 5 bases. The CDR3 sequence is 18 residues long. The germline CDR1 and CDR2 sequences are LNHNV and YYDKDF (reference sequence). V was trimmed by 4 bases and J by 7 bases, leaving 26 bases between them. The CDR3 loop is CATSTTRNSLNGANEQFF. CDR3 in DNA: TGTGCCACCAGCACCACTCGCAATTCCCTCAACGGGGCAAATGAGCAGTTCTTC.

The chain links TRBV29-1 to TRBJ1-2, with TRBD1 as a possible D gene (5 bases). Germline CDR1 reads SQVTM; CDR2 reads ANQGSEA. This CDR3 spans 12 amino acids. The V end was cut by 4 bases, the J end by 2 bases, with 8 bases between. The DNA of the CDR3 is TGCAGCGTTGTGTCAGGGAACTATGGCTACACCTTC. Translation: CSVVSGNYGYTF.

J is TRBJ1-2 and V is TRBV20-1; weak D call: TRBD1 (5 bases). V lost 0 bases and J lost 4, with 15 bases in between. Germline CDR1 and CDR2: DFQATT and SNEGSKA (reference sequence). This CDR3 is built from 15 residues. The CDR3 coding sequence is TGCAGTGCTAGAGATCAGGCCAGGGAAACCTATGGCTACACCTTC. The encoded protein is CSARDQARETYGYTF.

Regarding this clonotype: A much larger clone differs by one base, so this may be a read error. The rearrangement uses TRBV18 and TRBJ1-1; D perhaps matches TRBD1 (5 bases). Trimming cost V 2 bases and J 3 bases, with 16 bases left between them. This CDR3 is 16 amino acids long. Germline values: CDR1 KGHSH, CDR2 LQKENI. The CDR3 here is CASSPLPLSGDTEAFF. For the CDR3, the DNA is TGTGCCAGCTCACCATTACCGTTGTCGGGGGACACTGAAGCTTTCTTT.

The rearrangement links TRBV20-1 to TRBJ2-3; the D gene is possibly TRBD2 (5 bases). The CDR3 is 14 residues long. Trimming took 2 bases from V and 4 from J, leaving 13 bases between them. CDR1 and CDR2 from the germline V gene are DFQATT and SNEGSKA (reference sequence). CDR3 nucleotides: TGCAGTGCTAGAAGCGGAGTCGGCCCAGATACGCAGTATTTT. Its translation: CSARSGVGPDTQYF.